This record concerns one T cell receptor (beta chain) sequence. The data are from a study of shared clonotypes between healthy human individuals. The CDR3 is 14 residues long. The germline V and J ends were trimmed by 10 bases and 5 bases, with 21 bases remaining between them. Germline lookup yields CDR1 MDHEN and CDR2 SYDVKM. Original processing notes: ImmunoSEQ junction-only sequences lacked quality scores, so their filtering differed. Repertoires were generated with immunoSEQ multiplex PCR, while TCRdb's copy carries only in-frame clones and drops some. Clone size and V and J calls were adopted from that table, with D and trimming inferred from the DNA. Here the sample spans roughly 2 million clones, approximately 96% being singletons.

The sequencing input was naive CD4+ T cells sorted from blood. Sample subset: CD45RA+ positively selected. J is TRBJ2-7 and V is TRBV28; D is uncertain. The sequence was obtained from a man between 18 and 29 years old in good health. This chain's CDR3 is CATRIRTRQDEQYF. As DNA, the CDR3 is TGTGCCACCAGAATACGGACGCGCCAGGACGAGCAGTACTTC. Variable domain in full (rest from reference TRBV28 and TRBJ2-7): DVKVTQSSRYLVKRTGEKVFLECVQDMDHENMFWYRQDPGLGLRLIYFSYDVKMKEKGDIPEGYSVSREKKERFSLILESASTNQTSMYLCATRIRTRQDEQYFGPGTRLTVT.